A single sample gave rise to the 19 T cell receptor beta chains below, sequenced in a study of shared clonotypes between healthy human individuals. Assay: immunoSEQ multiplex PCR; the TCRdb copy retains only in-frame clones and omits some. The sample lists 500,000 to 650,000 clones; 70% to 80% were seen once. Source material: PBMCs. The receptor source for this set is a woman between 40 and 55 years old in good health. Some clones in this sample may be carry-over from other donors' samples.

This chain joins TRBV15 and TRBJ2-3; D perhaps matches TRBD2 (6 bases). CDR3 length equals 14 residues. V was pared by 1 base and J by 4 bases, with 9 bases between. The germline V gene encodes CDR1 LNHNV and CDR2 YYDKDF (reference sequence). The CDR3 region has the DNA TGTGCCACCAGCAGAGGCGGGGATGCAGATACGCAGTATTTT. Amino acids: CATSRGGDADTQYF.

Only one count was recorded for this clone. This chain connects TRBV2 to TRBJ1-5; D call uncertain. The germline V gene has CDR1 SNHLY and CDR2 FYNNEI. This CDR3 has 14 residues. V lost 4 bases and J 4 bases, leaving 11 bases between the germline ends. The CDR3: CASSAVLWNQPQHF. The CDR3 DNA sequence: TGTGCCAGCAGTGCGGTCCTCTGGAATCAGCCCCAGCATTTT.

V usage is TRBV27 and J usage is TRBJ1-1; D possibly corresponds to TRBD1 (6 bases). Deletions cut 6 bases from V and 5 bases from J, with 19 bases between. There are 15 residues in the CDR3. The V gene's germline CDR1 is MNHEY and CDR2 SMNVEV (reference sequence). The CDR3 protein is CASSDDGQGKTEAFF. In DNA form, the CDR3 reads TGTGCCAGCAGCGATGATGGGCAGGGGAAAACTGAAGCTTTCTTT.

Comment on this clone: The same CDR3 arises from other DNA sequences in this sample as well. The genes are TRBV6-6 and TRBJ2-3, with D tentatively TRBD2 (6 bases). Trimming left V 0 bases short and J 0 bases short, with 7 bases between. The CDR3 length is 15 residues. The germline V gene encodes CDR1 MNHNY and CDR2 SVGAGI (reference sequence). CDR3 protein: CASSYSRGSTDTQYF. In DNA, the CDR3 is TGTGCCAGCAGTTACTCTCGGGGGAGCACAGATACGCAGTATTTT.

This clone appeared once. This chain joins TRBV27 and TRBJ2-7, with 13 bases that match TRBD2. This CDR3 has 15 residues. J was trimmed by 1 base and V by 6 bases; bases with no gene match: 3. Germline V gene lookup returns CDR1 MNHEY and CDR2 SMNVEV (reference sequence). CDR3 loop: CASRPGLAGSYEQYF. CDR3 bases: TGTGCCAGCAGACCGGGACTAGCGGGGTCCTACGAGCAGTACTTC.

Only a few counts were recorded for this clone. The V gene is TRBV4-3, the J gene TRBJ2-2; D is possibly TRBD1 (6 bases). Trimming removed 0 bases at V and 6 bases at J, with 14 bases between. The germline V gene encodes CDR1 LGHNA and CDR2 YSLEER. This CDR3 region has 16 residues. CDR3 sequence (DNA): TGCGCCAGCAGCCAAGATCACCAGCCAGGGGCCGGGGAGCTGTTTTTT. Translated: CASSQDHQPGAGELFF.

This clone was detected once. The gene calls are TRBV7-2 and TRBJ2-2; 10 bases are shared with TRBD2. V lost 6 bases to trimming and J lost 7 bases; unmatched junction nucleotides: 8. The CDR3 runs to 15 residues. Germline CDR1 SGHTA, CDR2 FQGNSA. CDR3: CASSLLAGAGGELFF. In DNA form, the CDR3 reads TGTGCCAGCAGTCTCCTAGCGGGAGCTGGCGGGGAGCTGTTTTTT.

V and J are TRBV30 and TRBJ1-2; a weak D match, TRBD1 (6 bases). CDR1 GTSNPN and CDR2 SVGIG come from the germline V gene (reference sequence). V lost 4 bases and J lost 8, with 14 bases in between. This CDR3 has 12 residues. CDR3 bases: TGTGCCTGGACCCACTGGGGGGGCGGCTACACCTTC. Protein: CAWTHWGGGYTF.

This chain uses TRBV29-1 with TRBJ2-2; D is possibly TRBD2 (6 bases). The CDR3 covers 16 residues. Trimming pared 7 bases from V and 0 bases from J, leaving 18 bases between. Germline CDR1 and CDR2: SQVTM and ANQGSEA. For the CDR3, the DNA is TGCAGCGCAACCGGGACTTTCACCGCGAACACCGGGGAGCTGTTTTTT. Translation gives CSATGTFTANTGELFF.

This clone was recorded once. The chain couples TRBV2 to TRBJ1-5; the match to TRBD1 covers 10 bases. The CDR3 loop spans 13 amino acids. V lost 10 bases, J lost 5 bases, and 5 bases stayed unmatched. CDR1 SNHLY and CDR2 FYNNEI come from the germline V gene. CDR3 amino acids: CATGTGADQPQHF. DNA for the CDR3: TGTGCCACTGGGACAGGGGCGGATCAGCCCCAGCATTTT.

The rearrangement links TRBV7-9 to TRBJ1-1; D remains ambiguous. V was cut by 5 bases and J by 1 base, with 14 bases left in between. CDR1 SEHNR and CDR2 FQNEAQ come from the germline V gene (reference sequence). CDR3 length: 15 amino acids. CDR3 DNA: TGTGCCAGCAGCCTAACCCGTGCGGGGAACACTGAAGCTTTCTTT. This codes for CASSLTRAGNTEAFF.

The chain has TRBV7-6 and TRBJ2-3; D remains unclear. Germline CDR1 SGHVS, CDR2 FNYEAQ. Trimming removed 7 bases at V and 0 bases at J, with 14 bases between. This CDR3 region has 15 residues. CDR3 protein: CASTIRAASTDTQYF. For the CDR3, the DNA is TGTGCCAGCACTATTAGGGCTGCTAGCACAGATACGCAGTATTTT.

In this sample, this clone turned up a few times. This chain connects TRBV5-1 to TRBJ1-4; D is unresolved. V shed 2 bases and J shed 4 bases, with 6 bases lying between them. Germline V gives CDR1 SGHRS, CDR2 YFSETQ. This CDR3 has 13 residues. CDR3 nucleotide sequence: TGCGCCAGCAGCTTCAACAGTAATGAAAAACTGTTTTTT. This gives the protein CASSFNSNEKLFF. The full variable domain, with the rest looked up from reference TRBV5-1 and TRBJ1-4, is KAGVTQTPRYLIKTRGQQVTLSCSPISGHRSVSWYQQTPGQGLQFLFEYFSETQRNKGNFPGRFSGRQFSNSRSEMNVSTLELGDSALYLCASSFNSNEKLFFGSGTQLSVL.

The chain combines TRBV5-5 with TRBJ2-5, with D possibly TRBD2 on 6 matching bases. The J call may be wrong; the DNA end is better matched by TRBJ2-7. This CDR3 is built from 15 residues. Germline assignment: CDR1 SGHKS and CDR2 YYEKEE (reference sequence). The CDR3 DNA follows: TGTGCCAGCATCCCTTGGCCGGGAGTCTCCTACGAGCAGTACTTC. Amino acids: CASIPWPGVSYEQYF.

This clone was seen a few times. The rearrangement uses TRBV4-1 and TRBJ2-1, with D possibly matching TRBD1 (6 bases). V lost 5 bases and J 8 bases, leaving 28 bases between the germline ends. Germline V lookup: CDR1 MGHRA, CDR2 YSYEKL. This CDR3 is built from 18 residues. The CDR3 sequence: CASSSTPQTGLWFDEQFF. CDR3 coding DNA: TGCGCCAGCAGCTCCACCCCCCAGACAGGTCTCTGGTTCGATGAGCAGTTCTTC.

This clone appeared a single time. The chain employs TRBV2 and TRBJ2-7; 8 positions match TRBD1. V was pared by 1 base and J by 6 bases, with 5 bases of the junction left unmatched. Germline assignment: CDR1 SNHLY and CDR2 FYNNEI. This CDR3 has 14 amino acids. As DNA, the CDR3 is TGTGCCAGCAGTGAAGGGACAGGGATGGCCGAGCAGTACTTC. It yields the protein CASSEGTGMAEQYF.

This chain links TRBV4-3 with TRBJ2-1; D perhaps matches TRBD2 (5 bases). Germline V gives CDR1 LGHNA, CDR2 YSLEER. The CDR3 spans 15 residues. The V and J ends lost 4 bases and 0 bases respectively, with 10 bases between them. The CDR3 DNA reads TGCGCCAGCAGCCTGGCTGGGAGCTCCTACAATGAGCAGTTCTTC. Its translation is CASSLAGSSYNEQFF.

The V and J genes are TRBV7-2 and TRBJ1-5; weak D call: TRBD1 (5 bases). V was trimmed by 0 bases and J by 7 bases, leaving 7 bases between them. CDR1 is SGHTA and CDR2 is FQGNSA in the germline V gene. CDR3 size: 13 residues. CDR3 coding DNA: TGTGCCAGCAGCTTAGCAGGGGCCCAGCCCCAGCATTTT. This encodes CASSLAGAQPQHF.

This rearrangement joins TRBV11-2 to TRBJ2-5; D may be TRBD1 or TRBD2 (5 bases each). Trimming cost V 5 bases and J 0 bases, with 13 bases left between them. Germline CDR1 and CDR2: SGHAT and FQNNGV. The CDR3 sequence is 15 residues long. Written as DNA, the CDR3 is TGTGCCAGCAGCATAGTGGGGGATCACCAAGAGACCCAGTACTTC. The encoded protein is CASSIVGDHQETQYF.